This TCR beta chain derives from a study of brain T cells in children with intractable seizures. Between the trimmed V and J ends, which lost 7 bases and 6 bases, there was a span of 3 bases. CDR1 and CDR2 (germline): SQVTM, ANQGSEA. This CDR3 comprises 8 residues. This table comes from immunoSEQ multiplex PCR, and its TCRdb copy is limited to in-frame clones, with some not included. Among 340,000 or so clones, about 93% were seen once, and the ten largest hold roughly 5.7%. Noted time point: blood from clinic visit 5 months post-surgery; TSC patient then seizure free. Sequencing was limited to surgery cases with top T cell transcript signatures in brain tissue.

The gene calls are TRBV29-1 and TRBJ1-1, with D unresolved. This TCR was sampled from a boy in the first two years of life with tuberous sclerosis and intractable seizures. Sequencing used peripheral blood, obtained roughly 5 months after surgery. Here the CDR3 DNA reads TGCAGCGCTGCTGAAGCTTTCTTT. Protein sequence: CSAAEAFF.